These 15 T cell receptor beta chains came from one sample sequenced in a study of blood T cell repertoires in COVID-19 (dated by TCRdb to the early 2020s). The method was the immunoSEQ multiplex PCR assay. The table comes from immuneACCESS by way of TCRdb, which keeps in-frame sequences with V and J called. Part of the clones is missing from these tables; in studies checked, under half for an unresolved V gene and the rest for unknown reasons. A total of 150,000 to 200,000 clones appear in this sample, about 90% of them only once. The top ten clones comprise approximately 2.9% of the sample. The specimen sequenced was peripheral blood. The source of these receptors is a man between 60 and 75 years old with acute or convalescent COVID-19.

This chain uses TRBV10-3 with TRBJ1-2; 7 bases match TRBD1. The CDR3 has 13 amino acids. In germline, CDR1 is ENHRY, CDR2 SYGVKD. V lost 6 bases to trimming and J lost 8 bases; unmatched junction nucleotides: 9. This chain's CDR3 is CAIRGQPSGGYTF. The CDR3, as DNA: TGTGCCATCAGGGGACAGCCCTCCGGGGGCTACACCTTC.

This chain links TRBV15 with TRBJ2-7; 9 nucleotides agree with TRBD1. CDR1 LNHNV and CDR2 YYDKDF come from the germline V gene (reference sequence). The CDR3 has 17 residues. The J segment lost 4 bases and the V segment lost 0 bases, leaving 10 bases of the junction unmatched. As DNA, the CDR3 is TGTGCCACCAGCAGAGATCGTCCGGGACAGGGCTATTACGAGCAGTACTTC. It is translated as CATSRDRPGQGYYEQYF. Complete variable domain (other parts from reference TRBV15 and TRBJ2-7): DAMVIQNPRYQVTQFGKPVTLSCSQTLNHNVMYWYQQKSSQAPKLLFHYYDKDFNNEADTPDNFQSRRPNTSFCFLDIRSPGLGDTAMYLCATSRDRPGQGYYEQYFGPGTRLTVT.

This clone has a single count. The chain employs TRBV30 and TRBJ1-6; 7 nucleotides agree with TRBD1. The CDR3 has 13 amino acids. J was trimmed by 7 bases and V by 6 bases; bases with no gene match: 6. Germline assignment: CDR1 GTSNPN and CDR2 SVGIG (reference sequence). Here the CDR3 reads CACNRGMNSPLHF. Written as DNA, the CDR3 is TGTGCCTGTAACAGGGGTATGAATTCACCCCTCCACTTT.

The chain combines TRBV2 with TRBJ2-5; D gene ambiguous. The germline V and J ends were trimmed by 3 bases and 5 bases, with 13 bases remaining between them. The CDR3 consists of 14 residues. The germline V gene encodes CDR1 SNHLY and CDR2 FYNNEI. CDR3: CASSDGRFRETQYF. The CDR3 coding sequence is TGTGCCAGCAGTGATGGAAGATTCAGGGAGACCCAGTACTTC.

The V and J genes are TRBV11-2 and TRBJ1-1; 10 bases align to TRBD1. The V gene end was trimmed by 5 bases and the J gene end by 3 bases; junction bases not matched to a gene: 6. Germline V gives CDR1 SGHAT, CDR2 FQNNGV. The CDR3 extends over 15 amino acids. CDR3 in DNA: TGTGCCAGCAGCGGACTGACAGGGGGCTACACTGAAGCTTTCTTT. It encodes CASSGLTGGYTEAFF.

Written as DNA, the CDR3 is TGTGCCAGCAGTTACTCGAGGGCTCCACAGAATGAGCAGTTCTTC. This sequence encodes CASSYSRAPQNEQFF. The V call is TRBV6-6, the J call TRBJ2-1, with D tentatively TRBD2 (5 bases). This CDR3 is 15 amino acids long. CDR1 and CDR2 from the germline V gene are MNHNY and SVGAGI (reference sequence). V lost 0 bases, J lost 7 bases, and 13 bases lay in between.

This chain connects TRBV10-1 to TRBJ2-1; D is unresolved. V lost 5 bases and J lost 10, with 18 bases in between. Germline V gene data show CDR1 as WNHNN and CDR2 as SYGVQD (reference sequence). The CDR3 spans 14 residues. CDR3 DNA: TGCGCCAGCAGTCCCACGCGGTCAAGAGCGGAGCAGTTCTTC. It translates to CASSPTRSRAEQFF.

CDR3 DNA: TGTGCCAGCAGACGGGACAGTGGGACAAACTATGGCTACACCTTC. Protein product: CASRRDSGTNYGYTF. V gene TRBV6-5 combines with J gene TRBJ1-2; 7 bases align to TRBD1. Trimming removed 6 bases from V and 2 bases from J; junction bases left unmatched: 9. This CDR3 contains 15 residues. Germline V gene lookup returns CDR1 MNHEY and CDR2 SVGAGI.

V gene TRBV4-2 combines with J gene TRBJ1-2; D is ambiguous. Trimming pared 0 bases from V and 0 bases from J, leaving 11 bases between. CDR3 length: 16 residues. Germline values: CDR1 LGHNA, CDR2 YNFKEQ. The CDR3 protein is CASSQEVVGANYGYTF. CDR3 in DNA: TGTGCCAGCAGCCAAGAGGTGGTAGGAGCTAACTATGGCTACACCTTC.

This clone was seen only a few times. The chain links TRBV9 to TRBJ2-7; TRBD1 might be the D (6 bases). CDR1 is SGDLS and CDR2 is YYNGEE in the germline V gene. The CDR3 is made up of 14 amino acids. Trimming cost V 3 bases and J 1 base, with 11 bases left between them. The CDR3: CASSGKGGSYEQYF. The CDR3 DNA sequence: TGTGCCAGCAGCGGAAAAGGGGGTTCCTACGAGCAGTACTTC.

This clone was detected once. This chain joins TRBV7-2 and TRBJ1-2; unclear D gene. The germline V gene has CDR1 SGHTA and CDR2 FQGNSA. The CDR3 runs to 13 residues. Trimming stripped 2 bases from V and 7 bases from J, with 11 bases between. The CDR3 sequence is CASSLWELGGYTF. CDR3 in DNA: TGTGCCAGCAGCTTATGGGAGTTAGGTGGCTACACCTTC.

The rearrangement links TRBV2 to TRBJ2-3; a weak D match, TRBD1 (5 bases). Trimming shortened V by 7 bases and J by 2 bases, and 16 bases separated the two germline ends. The CDR3 loop spans 15 amino acids. CDR1 and CDR2 (germline): SNHLY, FYNNEI. Written as DNA, the CDR3 is TGTGCCAGCATCCAAGGGGTACTACACACAGATACGCAGTATTTT. Translation: CASIQGVLHTDTQYF.

The chain joins TRBV6-5 to TRBJ1-1; no firm D call. CDR3 length equals 14 residues. Trimming removed 8 bases from V and 1 base from J, with 14 bases in between. CDR1 is MNHEY, CDR2 SVGAGI, per germline. The CDR3 DNA reads as TGTGCCAGCGGCCTATCTACAGCGAACACTGAAGCTTTCTTT. The encoded protein is CASGLSTANTEAFF.

The rearrangement uses TRBV23-1 and TRBJ1-5; TRBD1 agrees at 8 bases. TRBV23-1 is designated an ORF whose function remains uncertain. The CDR3 is 15 amino acids. The ends lost 0 bases at V and 10 bases at J; junction bases unmatched: 8. CDR3 DNA sequence: TGCGCCAGCAGTCAATCAGGGACAGGTATCCAACCCCAGCATTTT. This sequence encodes CASSQSGTGIQPQHF.

The rearrangement uses TRBV5-4 and TRBJ1-2, with a tentative D call TRBD1 (5 bases). CDR3 size: 13 residues. V lost 4 bases and J 8 bases, leaving 15 bases between the germline ends. CDR1 and CDR2 (germline): SGHNT, YYREEE (reference sequence). DNA of the CDR3: TGTGCCAGCAGCCCCGGGGGGGTTTTGGGCTACACCTTC. Translating it yields CASSPGGVLGYTF.